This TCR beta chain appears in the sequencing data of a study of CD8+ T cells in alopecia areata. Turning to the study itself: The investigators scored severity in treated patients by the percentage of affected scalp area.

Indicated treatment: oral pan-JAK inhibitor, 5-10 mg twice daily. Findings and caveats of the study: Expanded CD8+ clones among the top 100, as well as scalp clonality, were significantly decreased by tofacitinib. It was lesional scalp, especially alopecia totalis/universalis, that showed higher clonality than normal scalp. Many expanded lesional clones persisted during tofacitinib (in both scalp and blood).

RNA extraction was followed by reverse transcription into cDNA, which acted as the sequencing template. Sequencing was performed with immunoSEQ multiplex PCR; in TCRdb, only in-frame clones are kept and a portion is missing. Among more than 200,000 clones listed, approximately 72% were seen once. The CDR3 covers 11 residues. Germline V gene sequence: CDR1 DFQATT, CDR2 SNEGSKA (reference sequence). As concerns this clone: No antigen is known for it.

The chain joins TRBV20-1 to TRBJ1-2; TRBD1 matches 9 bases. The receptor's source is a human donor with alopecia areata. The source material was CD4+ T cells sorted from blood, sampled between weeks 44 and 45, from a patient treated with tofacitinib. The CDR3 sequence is CGGQGKNGYTF. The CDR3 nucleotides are TGCGGTGGACAGGGGAAGAATGGCTACACCTTC.